This TCR beta chain emerged from a study of blood T cell repertoires in COVID-19. The CDR3 covers 15 residues. Germline V gene sequence: CDR1 MGHRA, CDR2 YSYEKL. V gave up 4 bases and J gave up 4 bases, with 14 bases separating them. Authors' analysis steps: Quantification of nucleated cells was approximated via reference gene primer amplification. Here immunoSEQ multiplex PCR was the method, and the copy in TCRdb shows in-frame clones only, minus some. The DNA gave D and trimming, while V, J and clone size come from that table. The sample contains approximately 56,000 clones, about 81% of which appear only once.

The source of this sequence is a woman over 75 with COVID-19, enrolled during active disease. The source material was peripheral blood. The rearrangement joins TRBV4-1 to TRBJ1-3; maybe TRBD1 (6 bases). Here the CDR3 reads CASSLGGGLGNTIYF. The CDR3 bases are TGCGCCAGCAGCCTGGGCGGGGGGCTAGGAAACACCATATATTTT.